The rows below give T cell receptor beta chains drawn from one sample of a study of shared clonotypes between healthy human individuals. Method: immunoSEQ multiplex PCR; TCRdb's copy keeps in-frame clones and lacks some. The sample carries over a million clones, around 97% recorded once. The specimen sequenced was naive CD4+ T cells sorted from blood. The receptor source for this set is a man aged 25 to 45 in good health. The CDR3 runs from the conserved cysteine through the conserved F or W. The order of the fields is clone size, V gene, J gene, D gene, CDR3 length, CDR3 DNA, CDR3 protein. The D gene is left open where the match is weak. Expanded clones get a size class; other rows say once, few or many, or leave the size out.

clone_size: NA
v_call: TRBV7-9
j_call: TRBJ2-1
d_call: NA
cdr3_length: 13
cdr3_nt: TGTGCCAGCAGCTTAGTGGGAGGCAATGAGCAGTTCTTC
cdr3_aa: CASSLVGGNEQFF

clone_size: NA
v_call: TRBV2
j_call: TRBJ1-3
d_call: TRBD1
cdr3_length: 15
cdr3_nt: TGTGCCAGCAGTGGAGGGGGGACAGGGCGAAACACCATATATTTT
cdr3_aa: CASSGGGTGRNTIYF

clone_size: NA
v_call: TRBV15
j_call: TRBJ2-1
d_call: TRBD2
cdr3_length: 15
cdr3_nt: TGTGCCACCAGCACGACTAGCGGGAGAGGTAATGAGCAGTTCTTC
cdr3_aa: CATSTTSGRGNEQFF

clone_size: NA
v_call: TRBV21-1
j_call: TRBJ2-5
d_call: NA
cdr3_length: 13
cdr3_nt: TGTGCCAGCAGCGTACTAGCGGAAGAGACCCAGTACTTC
cdr3_aa: CASSVLAEETQYF

clone_size: NA
v_call: TRBV5-5
j_call: TRBJ2-3
d_call: TRBD2
cdr3_length: 15
cdr3_nt: TGTGCCAGCAGCTTGGGACTAGCGGGCACAGATACGCAGTATTTT
cdr3_aa: CASSLGLAGTDTQYF

clone_size: NA
v_call: TRBV2
j_call: TRBJ2-7
d_call: NA
cdr3_length: 14
cdr3_nt: TGTGCCAGCTCGACGCAGGGTACGTCCTACGAGCAGTACTTC
cdr3_aa: CASSTQGTSYEQYF

clone_size: NA
v_call: TRBV6-1
j_call: TRBJ2-4
d_call: NA
cdr3_length: 14
cdr3_nt: TGTGCCAGCAGTAGTGATAGGTCCGTGGGCATTCAGTACTTC
cdr3_aa: CASSSDRSVGIQYF

clone_size: NA
v_call: TRBV4-1
j_call: TRBJ2-7
d_call: NA
cdr3_length: 17
cdr3_nt: TGCGCCAGCAGCCAAGACCATTATGTCCTCTCATCCTACGAGCAGTACTTC
cdr3_aa: CASSQDHYVLSSYEQYF

clone_size: NA
v_call: TRBV7-8
j_call: TRBJ2-3
d_call: TRBD2
cdr3_length: 16
cdr3_nt: TGTGCCAGCAGCTTAGGAGTTGCGGGAGGGTCAGATACGCAGTATTTT
cdr3_aa: CASSLGVAGGSDTQYF

clone_size: NA
v_call: TRBV2
j_call: TRBJ2-6
d_call: TRBD1
cdr3_length: 19
cdr3_nt: TGTGCCAGCAGAGACAGGGGGCGTAAGAGTAGCTCTGGGGCCAACGTCCTGACTTTC
cdr3_aa: CASRDRGRKSSSGANVLTF

clone_size: NA
v_call: TRBV6-5
j_call: TRBJ2-3
d_call: NA
cdr3_length: 13
cdr3_nt: TGTGCCAGCATCGGCACGGGCACAGATACGCAGTATTTT
cdr3_aa: CASIGTGTDTQYF

clone_size: NA
v_call: TRBV23-1
j_call: TRBJ1-5
d_call: NA
cdr3_length: 15
cdr3_nt: TGCGCCAGCAGTCAATTGCACACCAGCAATCAGCCCCAGCATTTT
cdr3_aa: CASSQLHTSNQPQHF

clone_size: NA
v_call: TRBV5-1
j_call: TRBJ2-7
d_call: NA
cdr3_length: 13
cdr3_nt: TGCGCCAGCAGCTTGGAGGGAGCCGACGAGCAGTACTTC
cdr3_aa: CASSLEGADEQYF

clone_size: NA
v_call: TRBV30
j_call: TRBJ2-7
d_call: NA
cdr3_length: 13
cdr3_nt: TGTGCCTCGCCTGGGAGAGGGGCCTACGAGCAGTACTTC
cdr3_aa: CASPGRGAYEQYF

clone_size: NA
v_call: TRBV28
j_call: TRBJ2-1
d_call: TRBD2
cdr3_length: 15
cdr3_nt: TGTGCCAGCAGCTTGACTAGCGGACCCTACAATGAGCAGTTCTTC
cdr3_aa: CASSLTSGPYNEQFF

clone_size: NA
v_call: TRBV30
j_call: TRBJ2-7
d_call: NA
cdr3_length: 11
cdr3_nt: TGTGCCTGGAGGCGGGTTAGCGAGCAGTACTTC
cdr3_aa: CAWRRVSEQYF

clone_size: NA
v_call: TRBV7-2
j_call: TRBJ2-2
d_call: NA
cdr3_length: 12
cdr3_nt: TGTGCCAGCAGCGCGTTCGTGGGGGAGCTGTTTTTT
cdr3_aa: CASSAFVGELFF

clone_size: NA
v_call: TRBV29-1
j_call: TRBJ2-1
d_call: TRBD2
cdr3_length: 18
cdr3_nt: TGCAGCGTTGATGGGGGACTAGCGGGGGCCCTCTCCTACAATGAGCAGTTCTTC
cdr3_aa: CSVDGGLAGALSYNEQFF

clone_size: few
v_call: TRBV13
j_call: TRBJ2-7
d_call: NA
cdr3_length: 13
cdr3_nt: TGTGCCAGCAGCTCAGGGTATACCTACGAGCAGTACTTC
cdr3_aa: CASSSGYTYEQYF

clone_size: once
v_call: TRBV30
j_call: TRBJ2-1
d_call: NA
cdr3_length: 15
cdr3_nt: TGTGCCTGGAGTATGAGACAGAGACTCCTCAATGAGCAGTTCTTC
cdr3_aa: CAWSMRQRLLNEQFF